These 32 T cell receptor beta chains were all obtained from the same sample, sequenced in a study of cytomegalovirus exposure and HLA in healthy donors. Researchers ran the PCR with 60 Vbeta and 13 Jbeta primers. Here immunoSEQ multiplex PCR was the method, and the copy in TCRdb shows in-frame clones only, minus some. The sample records roughly 90,000 clones, approximately 90% being singletons. Sequenced: PBMCs. All receptors derive from a man between 18 and 29 years old in good health and CMV-seronegative.

V usage is TRBV18 and J usage is TRBJ1-2; D uncertain. Germline lookup yields CDR1 KGHSH and CDR2 LQKENI. Trimming removed 3 bases at V and 0 bases at J, with 11 bases between. There are 15 residues in the CDR3. The CDR3, as DNA: TGTGCCAGCTCACCTTGGGAGGGAGCTAACTATGGCTACACCTTC. It codes for CASSPWEGANYGYTF. The full variable domain, in which reference TRBV18 and TRBJ1-2 provide the parts outside the CDR3, is NAGVMQNPRHLVRRRGQEARLRCSPMKGHSHVYWYRQLPEEGLKFMVYLQKENIIDESGMPKERFSAEFPKEGPSILRIQQVVRGDSAAYFCASSPWEGANYGYTFGSGTRLTVV.

J is TRBJ2-3 and V is TRBV27; 13 nucleotides match TRBD2. The length of the CDR3 is 18 residues. The trim removed 3 bases at V and 3 bases at J, leaving 9 bases unmatched. Germline V gene lookup returns CDR1 MNHEY and CDR2 SMNVEV (reference sequence). The CDR3 loop reads CASSLQRLAGGGTDTQYF. The CDR3 DNA follows: TGTGCCAGCAGTTTGCAGAGACTAGCGGGAGGAGGTACAGATACGCAGTATTTT.

The V gene is TRBV18, the J gene TRBJ2-3; D is undetermined. The CDR3 totals 14 residues. Germline lookup yields CDR1 KGHSH and CDR2 LQKENI. V was trimmed by 5 bases and J by 2 bases, leaving 11 bases between them. Here the CDR3 DNA reads TGTGCCAGCTCATCACTCCCCCTCACAGATACGCAGTATTTT. This gives the protein CASSSLPLTDTQYF.

This chain uses TRBV30 with TRBJ2-7; TRBD2 aligns across 11 bases. Losses at the gene ends were 3 bases for V and 1 base for J; bases not matched to a gene: 8. Germline loops: CDR1 GTSNPN, CDR2 SVGIG (reference sequence). The CDR3 is 16 amino acids. In DNA form, the CDR3 reads TGTGCCTGGAGCGGATACGGGACTAGCGGATCCTACGAGCAGTACTTC. Its translation is CAWSGYGTSGSYEQYF.

J is TRBJ2-7 and V is TRBV7-8, with 7 bases fitting TRBD1. CDR1 is SGHVS and CDR2 is FQNEAQ in the germline V gene. The CDR3 spans 14 residues. The V gene end was trimmed by 3 bases and the J gene end by 3 bases; junction bases not matched to a gene: 5. This chain's CDR3 is CASSFIGGNYEQYF. CDR3 nucleotide sequence: TGTGCCAGCAGCTTCATAGGGGGCAACTACGAGCAGTACTTC.

This clone was recorded a few times. The chain employs TRBV27 and TRBJ2-1, with D perhaps TRBD1 (5 bases). The V end was cut by 8 bases, the J end by 5 bases, with 16 bases between. The CDR3 has 14 residues. Germline V gene data show CDR1 as MNHEY and CDR2 as SMNVEV (reference sequence). Here the CDR3 reads CASHQRGRDNEQFF. The CDR3 DNA reads TGTGCCAGCCACCAAAGGGGCAGGGACAATGAGCAGTTCTTC.

The J gene is TRBJ2-3, the V gene TRBV4-1; 11 bases agree with TRBD2. V lost 0 bases to trimming and J lost 3 bases; unmatched junction nucleotides: 11. CDR1 is MGHRA and CDR2 is YSYEKL in the germline V gene. There are 19 residues in the CDR3. The CDR3 loop is CASSQERTIAGGPTDTQYF. The CDR3 DNA is TGCGCCAGCAGCCAAGAACGAACTATAGCGGGAGGGCCAACAGATACGCAGTATTTT.

The CDR3 is CASSLEVPYNEQFF. The CDR3, as DNA: TGTGCCAGCAGTTTAGAGGTTCCATACAATGAGCAGTTCTTC. This chain joins TRBV28 and TRBJ2-1, with D unresolved. V was cut by 2 bases and J by 4 bases, with 9 bases left in between. Germline assignment: CDR1 MDHEN and CDR2 SYDVKM. There are 14 residues in the CDR3.

The chain couples TRBV27 to TRBJ1-5; D remains ambiguous. V was cut by 0 bases and J by 0 bases, with 9 bases left in between. The CDR3 is 16 amino acids. CDR1 is MNHEY and CDR2 is SMNVEV in the germline V gene (reference sequence). For the CDR3, the DNA is TGTGCCAGCAGTTTATCGCAAGCGTATAGCAATCAGCCCCAGCATTTT. Its protein is CASSLSQAYSNQPQHF.

V and J are TRBV7-2 and TRBJ2-1; 14 bases are shared with TRBD2. Looked up from germline, CDR1 is SGHTA and CDR2 is FQGNSA. With 5 bases clipped from V and 9 bases from J, the junction kept 6 bases outside the gene matches. The CDR3 runs to 15 residues. The CDR3 is CASSQGLAGAAEQFF. The CDR3 DNA sequence: TGTGCCAGCAGCCAGGGACTAGCGGGAGCAGCTGAGCAGTTCTTC.

The V gene is TRBV7-2, the J gene TRBJ2-5; 7 bases are a match to TRBD2. CDR1 is SGHTA and CDR2 is FQGNSA in the germline V gene. V was pared by 5 bases and J by 7 bases, with 16 bases of the junction left unmatched. The CDR3 is 16 amino acids. The CDR3 sequence is CASSQRASGGSATQYF. CDR3 bases: TGTGCCAGCAGCCAGCGGGCTAGCGGAGGCTCGGCGACCCAGTACTTC.

The chain is built from TRBV19 and TRBJ1-5; 7 bases are a match to TRBD1. Germline V gene data show CDR1 as LNHDA and CDR2 as SQIVND (reference sequence). V lost 5 bases and J lost 4; bases outside the gene matches: 5. The CDR3 spans 14 residues. CDR3 residues: CASSEGAHNQPQHF. The CDR3, as DNA: TGTGCCAGTAGTGAGGGGGCGCATAATCAGCCCCAGCATTTT.

Concerning this clone: A junction boundary mismatches the germline segment, possibly from a read error. The chain carries TRBV5-4 and TRBJ2-7; 11 positions match TRBD2. Germline CDR1 and CDR2: SGHNT and YYREEE (reference sequence). This CDR3 has 18 amino acids. CDR3 DNA sequence: TGTGCCAGCAGCTTACCCCTAGGGACTAGCGGTCAGGACTACAAGCAGTACTTC. It translates to CASSLPLGTSGQDYKQYF.

The genes are TRBV28 and TRBJ2-2; D is possibly TRBD2 (5 bases). The CDR3 is 14 residues long. CDR1 and CDR2 from the germline V gene are MDHEN and SYDVKM. V lost 1 base and J 5 bases, leaving 8 bases between the germline ends. CDR3 DNA sequence: TGTGCCAGCAGTTTATTTCGGGGTACCGGGGAGCTGTTTTTT. As protein: CASSLFRGTGELFF. The whole variable domain, filled in from reference TRBV28 and TRBJ2-2, reads DVKVTQSSRYLVKRTGEKVFLECVQDMDHENMFWYRQDPGLGLRLIYFSYDVKMKEKGDIPEGYSVSREKKERFSLILESASTNQTSMYLCASSLFRGTGELFFGEGSRLTVL.

V gene TRBV27 combines with J gene TRBJ2-1; TRBD2 matches at 13 bases. V lost 0 bases to trimming and J lost 7 bases; unmatched junction nucleotides: 3. The germline V gene has CDR1 MNHEY and CDR2 SMNVEV (reference sequence). The CDR3 is 16 residues long. The CDR3 sequence is CASSLSGLAGRNEQFF. The CDR3 DNA sequence: TGTGCCAGCAGTTTATCGGGACTAGCGGGACGGAATGAGCAGTTCTTC.

For the CDR3, the DNA is TGCGCCAGCAGCCAAGATTTCCCGCTAACCGGGGAGCTGTTTTTT. Protein: CASSQDFPLTGELFF. V gene TRBV4-3 combines with J gene TRBJ2-2, with unresolved D. Per the germline V gene, CDR1 is LGHNA and CDR2 is YSLEER. The V and J ends lost 0 bases and 5 bases respectively, with 10 bases between them. CDR3 size: 15 residues.

This clone was found once. The chain couples TRBV5-1 to TRBJ1-6, with D tentatively TRBD1 (5 bases). V was pared by 0 bases and J by 9 bases, with 16 bases between. The CDR3 runs 16 residues. The germline gives CDR1 SGHRS, CDR2 YFSETQ. The CDR3 reads CASSLEGSPLGSPLHF. The DNA of the CDR3 is TGCGCCAGCAGCTTGGAGGGGTCCCCATTGGGTTCACCCCTCCACTTT.

J is TRBJ2-3 and V is TRBV28; 9 bases match TRBD2. Germline CDR1 MDHEN, CDR2 SYDVKM. V shed 3 bases, J shed 5 bases, and the junction held 9 bases outside the gene matches. The CDR3 sequence is 16 residues long. The CDR3 reads CASSFPAGGPKDTQYF. The CDR3, as DNA: TGTGCCAGCAGTTTCCCTGCGGGAGGGCCTAAAGATACGCAGTATTTT.

This clone was picked up one time. This chain uses TRBV28 with TRBJ1-1; D uncertain. The CDR3 loop spans 14 amino acids. Germline V lookup: CDR1 MDHEN, CDR2 SYDVKM. V was clipped by 6 bases and J by 1 base, with 12 bases between them. For the CDR3, the DNA is TGTGCCAGCAGGGGCATAATTAGGAACACTGAAGCTTTCTTT. Translated, it gives CASRGIIRNTEAFF. The full variable domain, completed using reference TRBV28 and TRBJ1-1, is DVKVTQSSRYLVKRTGEKVFLECVQDMDHENMFWYRQDPGLGLRLIYFSYDVKMKEKGDIPEGYSVSREKKERFSLILESASTNQTSMYLCASRGIIRNTEAFFGQGTRLTVV.

The rearrangement joins TRBV4-3 to TRBJ2-1; 13 bases match TRBD2. The CDR3 spans 17 residues. Germline V CDR1 and CDR2: LGHNA, YSLEER. J was trimmed by 9 bases and V by 1 base; bases with no gene match: 9. CDR3 sequence: CASSQGPVTSGRGEQFF. The CDR3 DNA reads as TGCGCCAGCAGCCAAGGGCCGGTTACTAGCGGGAGGGGTGAGCAGTTCTTC.

This chain connects TRBV28 to TRBJ1-1; D gene unclear. The V and J ends lost 3 bases and 0 bases respectively, with 8 bases between them. Per the germline V gene, CDR1 is MDHEN and CDR2 is SYDVKM. The CDR3 totals 14 residues. CDR3 sequence: CASSFAVVNTEAFF. CDR3 coding DNA: TGTGCCAGCAGTTTCGCGGTCGTGAACACTGAAGCTTTCTTT.

This clone was counted only a few times. The chain couples TRBV2 to TRBJ2-1, with 10 bases identical to TRBD2. V lost 2 bases to trimming and J lost 8 bases; unmatched junction nucleotides: 12. The CDR3 loop spans 17 amino acids. CDR1 is SNHLY and CDR2 is FYNNEI in the germline V gene. The CDR3 loop reads CASSERGLAGVLDEQFF. The DNA for the CDR3 is TGTGCCAGCAGTGAAAGGGGTCTAGCGGGAGTCCTGGATGAGCAGTTCTTC. The entire variable domain, with the rest obtained from reference TRBV2 and TRBJ2-1, is as follows: EPEVTQTPSHQVTQMGQEVILRCVPISNHLYFYWYRQILGQKVEFLVSFYNNEISEKSEIFDDQFSVERPDGSNFTLKIRSTKLEDSAMYFCASSERGLAGVLDEQFFGPGTRLTVL.

The gene calls are TRBV19 and TRBJ2-7; 10 bases map to TRBD2. The germline V gene encodes CDR1 LNHDA and CDR2 SQIVND (reference sequence). Unmatched junction bases numbered 10, after V lost 6 bases and J lost 5 bases. The CDR3 extends over 15 amino acids. CDR3 sequence: CASRWEAGGIHEQYF. The CDR3 DNA is TGTGCCAGTAGATGGGAAGCGGGAGGGATTCACGAGCAGTACTTC.

V usage is TRBV7-2 and J usage is TRBJ1-3; D ambiguous. The CDR3 has 15 residues. Germline V CDR1 and CDR2: SGHTA, FQGNSA. Trimming took off 1 base at V and 0 bases at J, with 7 bases between the two ends. Written as DNA, the CDR3 is TGTGCCAGCAGCTTAGACCGACTCTCTGGAAACACCATATATTTT. Its translation is CASSLDRLSGNTIYF.

V is TRBV28 and J is TRBJ2-1; 9 nucleotides agree with TRBD2. The CDR3 consists of 18 residues. The germline CDR1 and CDR2 sequences are MDHEN and SYDVKM. Trimming took 2 bases from V and 0 from J; bases not matched to a gene: 8. The CDR3 DNA is TGTGCCAGCAGTTTACTACCCTCTAGCGGGGTCTCCTACAATGAGCAGTTCTTC. It yields the protein CASSLLPSSGVSYNEQFF. The variable domain in full, completed from reference TRBV28 and TRBJ2-1, reads DVKVTQSSRYLVKRTGEKVFLECVQDMDHENMFWYRQDPGLGLRLIYFSYDVKMKEKGDIPEGYSVSREKKERFSLILESASTNQTSMYLCASSLLPSSGVSYNEQFFGPGTRLTVL.

This sequence joins TRBV5-1 and TRBJ2-1; 8 nucleotides match TRBD2. The germline CDR1 and CDR2 sequences are SGHRS and YFSETQ. Germline trimming cut 4 bases from V and 8 bases from J; bases unmatched to any gene: 11. The CDR3 is made up of 15 amino acids. The CDR3 loop reads CASSGTGTRSHEQFF. The CDR3 DNA follows: TGCGCCAGCAGCGGTACCGGGACTAGGTCCCATGAGCAGTTCTTC.

The rearrangement joins TRBV14 to TRBJ1-3; a possible D gene is TRBD1 (6 bases). This CDR3 is built from 15 residues. CDR1 is SGHDN, CDR2 FVKESK, per germline. Trimming left V 6 bases short and J 0 bases short, with 12 bases between. In DNA, the CDR3 is TGTGCCAGCAGTTTCAGGGGCGTCTCTGGAAACACCATATATTTT. Translation gives CASSFRGVSGNTIYF.

This rearrangement joins TRBV28 to TRBJ1-5, with TRBD1 identical over 9 bases. The V gene end was trimmed by 6 bases and the J gene end by 3 bases; junction bases not matched to a gene: 6. Germline V gene lookup returns CDR1 MDHEN and CDR2 SYDVKM. The CDR3 length is 15 residues. CDR3: CASRTTGGFNQPQHF. In DNA form, the CDR3 reads TGTGCCAGCAGGACGACAGGGGGGTTCAATCAGCCCCAGCATTTT.

The chain couples TRBV13 to TRBJ2-4, with 13 positions matching TRBD2. Germline trimming cut 2 bases from V and 6 bases from J; bases unmatched to any gene: 10. This CDR3 spans 18 amino acids. The germline gives CDR1 PRHDT, CDR2 FYEKMQ (reference sequence). Here the CDR3 reads CASSLFHPGLAGLNIQYF. DNA for the CDR3: TGTGCCAGCAGCTTATTCCATCCGGGACTAGCGGGATTAAACATTCAGTACTTC.

Concerning this clone: Since the CDR3 does not end with the conserved phenylalanine or tryptophan, this likely comes from a read error. CDR3 coding DNA: TGTGCCTGGAGTGTTCAGGGGACCCTAGCCAAAAACATTCAGTACCTC. Translation gives CAWSVQGTLAKNIQYL. The chain has TRBV30 and TRBJ2-4; a weak D match, TRBD1 (6 bases). Germline-derived CDR1 and CDR2 are GTSNPN and SVGIG (reference sequence). This CDR3 has 16 residues. With 0 bases removed from V and 0 bases from J, the gap between germline ends came to 12 bases.

The chain recombines TRBV4-2 with TRBJ1-1; D gene unclear. Germline CDR1 is LGHNA and CDR2 is YNFKEQ. V was pared by 0 bases and J by 2 bases, with 10 bases between. The CDR3 spans 15 residues. The CDR3 is CASSQDGRPNTEAFF. CDR3 nucleotides: TGTGCCAGCAGCCAAGATGGCAGGCCAAACACTGAAGCTTTCTTT.

The chain recombines TRBV21-1 with TRBJ2-5; the table gives TRBD2 as D, unverified against the DNA. TRBV21-1 is deemed a pseudogene. The CDR3 has 15 residues. The CDR3: CASSIRWEAQETQYF. DNA of the CDR3: TGTGCCAGCAGCATCCGATGGGAGGCCCAAGAGACCCAGTACTTC.